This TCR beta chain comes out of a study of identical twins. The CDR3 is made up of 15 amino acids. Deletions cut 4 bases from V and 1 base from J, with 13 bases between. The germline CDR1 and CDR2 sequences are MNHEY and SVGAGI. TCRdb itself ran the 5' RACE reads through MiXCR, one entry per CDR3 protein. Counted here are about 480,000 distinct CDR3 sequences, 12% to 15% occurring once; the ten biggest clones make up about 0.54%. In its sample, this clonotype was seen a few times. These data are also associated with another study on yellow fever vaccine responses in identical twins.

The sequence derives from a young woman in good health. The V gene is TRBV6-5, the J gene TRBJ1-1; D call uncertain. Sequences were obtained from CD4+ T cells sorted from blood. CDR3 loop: CASSSGYLPNTEAFF. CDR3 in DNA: TGTGCCAGCAGTTCCGGATACTTGCCGAACACTGAAGCTTTCTTT.